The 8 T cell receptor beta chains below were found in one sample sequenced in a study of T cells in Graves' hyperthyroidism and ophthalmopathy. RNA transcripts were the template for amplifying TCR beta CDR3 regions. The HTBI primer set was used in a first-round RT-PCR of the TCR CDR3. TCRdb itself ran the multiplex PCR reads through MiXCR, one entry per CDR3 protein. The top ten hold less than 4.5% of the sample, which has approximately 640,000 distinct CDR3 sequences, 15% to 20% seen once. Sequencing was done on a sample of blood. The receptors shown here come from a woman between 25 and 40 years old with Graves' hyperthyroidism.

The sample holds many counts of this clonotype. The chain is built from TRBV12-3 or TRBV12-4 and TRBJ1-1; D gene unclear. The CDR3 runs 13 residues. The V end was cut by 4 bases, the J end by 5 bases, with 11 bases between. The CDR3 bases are TGTGCCAGCAGTTCCCTCCGAGGGACTGAAGCTTTCTTT. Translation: CASSSLRGTEAFF.

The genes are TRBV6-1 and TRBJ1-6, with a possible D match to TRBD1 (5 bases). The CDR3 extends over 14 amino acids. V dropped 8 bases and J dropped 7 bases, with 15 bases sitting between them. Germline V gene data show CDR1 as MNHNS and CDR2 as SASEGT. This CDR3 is CASSLRGRNSPLHF. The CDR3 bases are TGTGCCAGCTCTTTGCGGGGCCGGAATTCACCCCTCCACTTT.

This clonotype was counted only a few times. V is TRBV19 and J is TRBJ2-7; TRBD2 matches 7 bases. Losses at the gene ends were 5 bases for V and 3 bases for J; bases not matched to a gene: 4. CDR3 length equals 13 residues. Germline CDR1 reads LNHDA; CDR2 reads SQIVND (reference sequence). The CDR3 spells CASSLAAHYEQYF. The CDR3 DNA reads TGTGCCAGTAGTCTAGCGGCACACTACGAGCAGTACTTC.

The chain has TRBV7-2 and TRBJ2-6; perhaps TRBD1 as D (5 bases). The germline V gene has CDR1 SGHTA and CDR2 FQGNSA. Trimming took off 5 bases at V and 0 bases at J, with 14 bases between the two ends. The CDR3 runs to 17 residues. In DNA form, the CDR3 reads TGTGCCAGCAGCCCCAGGGTTTGGAGCTCTGGGGCCAACGTCCTGACTTTC. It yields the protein CASSPRVWSSGANVLTF.

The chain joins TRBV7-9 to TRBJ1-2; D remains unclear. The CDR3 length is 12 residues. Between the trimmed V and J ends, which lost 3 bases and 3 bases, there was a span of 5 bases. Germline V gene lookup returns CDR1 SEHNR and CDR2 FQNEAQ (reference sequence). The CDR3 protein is CASSFFYYGYTF. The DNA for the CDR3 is TGTGCCAGCAGCTTTTTTTACTATGGCTACACCTTC.

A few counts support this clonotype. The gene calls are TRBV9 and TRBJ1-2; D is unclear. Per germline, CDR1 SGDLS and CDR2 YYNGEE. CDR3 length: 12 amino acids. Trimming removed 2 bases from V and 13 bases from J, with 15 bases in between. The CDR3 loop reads CASSVLTHLPTF. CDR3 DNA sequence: TGTGCCAGCAGCGTCTTGACCCACCTCCCCACCTTC.

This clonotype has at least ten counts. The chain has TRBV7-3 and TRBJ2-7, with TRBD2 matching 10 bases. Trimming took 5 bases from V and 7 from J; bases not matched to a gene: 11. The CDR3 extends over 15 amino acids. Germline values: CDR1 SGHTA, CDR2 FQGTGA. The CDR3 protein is CASSPAGGGTREQYF. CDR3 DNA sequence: TGTGCCAGCAGCCCAGCGGGGGGGGGAACTCGGGAGCAGTACTTC.

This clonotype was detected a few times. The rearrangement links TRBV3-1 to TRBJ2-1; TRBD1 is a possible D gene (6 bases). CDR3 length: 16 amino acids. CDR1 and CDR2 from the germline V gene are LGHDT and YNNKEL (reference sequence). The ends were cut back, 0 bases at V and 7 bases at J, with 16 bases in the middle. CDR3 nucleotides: TGTGCCAGCAGCCAAGATGTAGCCAGGGGAAGGAATGAGCAGTTCTTC. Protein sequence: CASSQDVARGRNEQFF.